One and the same sample provided the 28 T cell receptor beta chains below, sequenced in a study of metastatic and nonmetastatic thyroid tumors. Patients were all untreated before their thyroid surgery. TCRdb reassembled clones from the PCR reads with MiXCR. The sample comprises almost 85,000 clones, roughly an eighth of which are singletons, and roughly 10% rests with the top ten. Sequenced input: tumor tissue. These receptors were taken from a female donor with papillary thyroid cancer or a benign thyroid nodule (not recorded which). Some clones in this sample may be carry-over from other donors' samples.

At least ten counts were recorded for this clone. The V call is TRBV2, the J call TRBJ1-1; D unclear. The CDR3 is 13 amino acids. Germline-derived CDR1 and CDR2 are SNHLY and FYNNEI. V shed 4 bases and J shed 0 bases, with 6 bases lying between them. Here the CDR3 DNA reads TGTGCCAGCAGTGCCGGTCTGAACACTGAAGCTTTCTTT. It yields the protein CASSAGLNTEAFF.

This clone was found many times. The chain links TRBV11-3 to TRBJ2-7; TRBD2 might be the D (5 bases). Germline CDR1 reads SGHNT; CDR2 reads YENEEA. V was clipped by 1 base and J by 1 base, with 14 bases between them. The CDR3 runs to 16 residues. The CDR3 loop is CASSLGVVQRSYEQYF. DNA of the CDR3: TGTGCCAGCAGCTTAGGGGTTGTACAGCGGTCCTACGAGCAGTACTTC.

The sample holds many counts of this clone. This chain joins TRBV24-1 and TRBJ1-5; D is perhaps TRBD1 (5 bases). This CDR3 spans 16 amino acids. Trimming took 2 bases from V and 0 from J, leaving 10 bases between them. The V gene's germline CDR1 is KGHDR and CDR2 SFDVKD. The CDR3 DNA is TGTGCCACCAGTGATTACGGGGGTTATAGCAATCAGCCCCAGCATTTT. This gives the protein CATSDYGGYSNQPQHF.

This clone showed up just a few times. Distinct nucleotide sequences in the sample also encode this CDR3. The rearrangement joins TRBV4-1 to TRBJ2-1; TRBD2 agrees at 7 bases. This CDR3 contains 13 residues. V gave up 0 bases and J gave up 11 bases; unmatched junction bases: 4. Per germline, CDR1 MGHRA and CDR2 YSYEKL. The CDR3 DNA is TGCGCCAGCAGCCAAGATCTAAGCGGGAAGCAGTTCTTC. It specifies CASSQDLSGKQFF.

The chain couples TRBV20-1 to TRBJ2-3; 9 bases fit TRBD1. The ends lost 3 bases at V and 5 bases at J; junction bases unmatched: 9. Germline-derived CDR1 and CDR2 are DFQATT and SNEGSKA (reference sequence). This CDR3 comprises 15 residues. The CDR3 region has the DNA TGCAGTGCTAGCCCCGGGACAGGGAAAATAGATACGCAGTATTTT. Encoded protein: CSASPGTGKIDTQYF.

This clone showed up many times. This chain links TRBV7-2 with TRBJ2-5, with no clear D. Trimming cost V 2 bases and J 5 bases, with 3 bases left between them. This CDR3 has 11 residues. Germline CDR1 and CDR2: SGHTA and FQGNSA. DNA for the CDR3: TGTGCCAGCAGCTTAATGGAGACCCAGTACTTC. Translated: CASSLMETQYF.

This clone showed up many times. The CDR3 sequence: CASSIRGNFGAKNIQYF. The DNA for the CDR3 is TGTGCCAGTAGTATTCGAGGAAACTTCGGAGCCAAAAACATTCAGTACTTC. The chain uses TRBV19 and TRBJ2-4; D gene uncertain. Trimming stripped 3 bases from V and 0 bases from J, with 15 bases between. The CDR3 runs 17 residues. The germline V gene encodes CDR1 LNHDA and CDR2 SQIVND (reference sequence).

This clone showed up many times. The chain has TRBV30 and TRBJ1-5; D gene ambiguous. The CDR3 length is 8 residues. Trimming stripped 2 bases from V and 15 bases from J, with 5 bases between. The germline CDR1 and CDR2 sequences are GTSNPN and SVGIG (reference sequence). The CDR3 protein is CAWSLPHF. CDR3 bases: TGTGCCTGGAGTCTCCCGCATTTT.

This clone was seen at least ten times. This chain links TRBV19 with TRBJ1-5; no firm D call. The CDR3 contains 15 residues. The germline V gene encodes CDR1 LNHDA and CDR2 SQIVND (reference sequence). Trimming removed 6 bases at V and 2 bases at J, with 14 bases between. CDR3: CASSPGLIGNQPQHF. CDR3 nucleotide sequence: TGTGCCAGTAGCCCCGGGTTGATCGGCAATCAGCCCCAGCATTTT.

This clone was seen repeatedly, ten times or more. The chain recombines TRBV28 with TRBJ2-7; D gene unclear. Looked up from germline, CDR1 is MDHEN and CDR2 is SYDVKM. There are 15 residues in the CDR3. Trimming left V 5 bases short and J 1 base short, with 15 bases between. DNA for the CDR3: TGTGCCAGCAGTCAGGCGGCAGGCCCTTCCTACGAGCAGTACTTC. As protein: CASSQAAGPSYEQYF.

This clone came up many times. The genes are TRBV4-1 and TRBJ2-7; D is uncertain. V was clipped by 4 bases and J by 4 bases, with 11 bases between them. Germline V gene data show CDR1 as MGHRA and CDR2 as YSYEKL. The CDR3 runs 13 residues. CDR3 region: CASSPGVYYEQYF. CDR3 bases: TGCGCCAGCAGCCCCGGAGTATATTACGAGCAGTACTTC.

This clone occurred a few times. A read error may explain this, as a much larger clone is one base away. This chain links TRBV7-9 with TRBJ1-1, with no clear D. The CDR3 has 8 residues. The germline V gene encodes CDR1 SEHNR and CDR2 FQNEAQ (reference sequence). CDR3: CSVTEAFF. DNA for the CDR3: TGTTCGGTAACTGAAGCTTTCTTT.

This clone showed up many times. This chain joins TRBV2 and TRBJ2-1, with D possibly matching TRBD2 (6 bases). The CDR3 is 14 residues long. V lost 6 bases and J 8 bases, leaving 17 bases between the germline ends. The germline V gene encodes CDR1 SNHLY and CDR2 FYNNEI. The CDR3 here is CASRAGTSTYEQFF. Here the CDR3 DNA reads TGTGCCAGCAGAGCCGGGACTTCAACCTATGAGCAGTTCTTC. The full variable domain, rest sourced from reference TRBV2 and TRBJ2-1, is EPEVTQTPSHQVTQMGQEVILRCVPISNHLYFYWYRQILGQKVEFLVSFYNNEISEKSEIFDDQFSVERPDGSNFTLKIRSTKLEDSAMYFCASRAGTSTYEQFFGPGTRLTVL.

This clone was seen repeatedly, ten times or more. V usage is TRBV5-1 and J usage is TRBJ1-1; D gene uncertain. Germline V lookup: CDR1 SGHRS, CDR2 YFSETQ. This CDR3 spans 13 amino acids. V was clipped by 1 base and J by 1 base, with 5 bases between them. In nucleotides, the CDR3 is TGCGCCAGCAGCTTGCCTGAGAACACTGAAGCTTTCTTT. Amino acid sequence: CASSLPENTEAFF.

This clone was seen a handful of times. A much larger clone differs by one base, so this may be a read error. J is TRBJ2-2 and V is TRBV28; 7 nucleotides line up with TRBD1. V was clipped by 7 bases and J by 0 bases; unmatched bases: 5. Looked up from germline, CDR1 is MDHEN and CDR2 is SYDVKM. The CDR3 has 15 residues. CDR3 in amino acids: CASIRQGPNTGELFF. The CDR3, as DNA: TGTGCCAGCATCCGACAGGGTCCGAACACCGGGGAGCTGTTTTTT.

The chain joins TRBV18 to TRBJ2-1, with D perhaps matching TRBD2 (6 bases). There are 13 residues in the CDR3. Germline V gene sequence: CDR1 KGHSH, CDR2 LQKENI. The V and J ends lost 11 bases and 5 bases respectively, with 16 bases between them. The CDR3 nucleotides are TGTGCCGGCCGGAGGGGTGACGACAATGAGCAGTTCTTC. Protein product: CAGRRGDDNEQFF.

The genes are TRBV6-1 and TRBJ1-2; 7 nucleotides line up with TRBD1. The CDR3 runs 17 residues. Germline CDR1 and CDR2: MNHNS and SASEGT. Unmatched junction bases numbered 18, after V lost 6 bases and J lost 5 bases. CDR3 in amino acids: CASSSPATGAGLYGYTF. CDR3 in DNA: TGTGCCAGCAGCTCTCCGGCCACAGGGGCGGGGCTATATGGCTACACCTTC.

Points on this clone: A read error may be the cause here, since a much bigger clone is one base away. The chain has TRBV5-1 and TRBJ1-5; no firm D call. Germline V gives CDR1 SGHRS, CDR2 YFSETQ. The CDR3 has 15 amino acids. Trimming took 3 bases from V and 6 from J, leaving 16 bases between them. Here the CDR3 DNA reads TGCGCCAGCAGCTCAAGGCCCGCGGGTGGTCAGCCCCAGCATTTT. Protein product: CASSSRPAGGQPQHF.

This clone was observed many times. Its ends do not fully match the called genes, so a read error is possible. CDR3 residues: CSARARTDTGELFF. In DNA form, the CDR3 reads TGCAGTGCAAGAGCGCGGACAGACACCGGGGAGCTGTTTTTT. The rearrangement links TRBV20-1 to TRBJ2-2; D may be TRBD1 (6 bases). CDR3 size: 14 residues. From germline, CDR1 is DFQATT and CDR2 SNEGSKA (reference sequence).

In the case of this clone: A junction end diverges from the germline sequence, so it may reflect a read error. The chain joins TRBV11-2 to TRBJ2-7; TRBD2 agrees at 9 bases. From germline, CDR1 is SGHAT and CDR2 FQNNGV. This CDR3 spans 15 amino acids. The CDR3 here is CAGRLNSGSSYEQYF. Written as DNA, the CDR3 is TGTGCCGGCAGGCTAAATAGCGGGAGCTCCTACGAGCAGTACTTC.

This clone appeared many times. The V gene is TRBV30, the J gene TRBJ1-3; a weak D match, TRBD1 (6 bases). This CDR3 is built from 16 residues. The germline V and J ends were trimmed by 5 bases and 0 bases, with 17 bases remaining between them. From germline, CDR1 is GTSNPN and CDR2 SVGIG (reference sequence). In DNA form, the CDR3 reads TGTGCCTGGGCGAACAGGGCTTCCGCCTCTGGAAACACCATATATTTT. Encoded protein: CAWANRASASGNTIYF.

In this sample, this clone turned up many times. V gene TRBV6-1 combines with J gene TRBJ1-3; unclear D gene. Trimming stripped 1 base from V and 9 bases from J, with 13 bases between. Germline CDR1 is MNHNS and CDR2 is SASEGT. The CDR3 sequence is 14 residues long. The CDR3 loop reads CASSEEPAGRTIYF. For the CDR3, the DNA is TGTGCCAGCAGTGAAGAGCCCGCCGGACGCACCATATATTTT.

This clone was picked up many times. The V and J genes are TRBV11-2 and TRBJ2-1; TRBD2 agrees at 12 bases. The V gene's germline CDR1 is SGHAT and CDR2 FQNNGV. The CDR3 sequence is 15 residues long. The V gene end was trimmed by 2 bases and the J gene end by 7 bases; junction bases not matched to a gene: 3. In nucleotides, the CDR3 is TGTGCCAGCAGCTTACGGACTAGCGGGAAAAATGAGCAGTTCTTC. Its protein product is CASSLRTSGKNEQFF.

This clone was seen many times. The chain employs TRBV24-1 and TRBJ2-7; D unclear. The CDR3 covers 14 residues. The V gene lost 2 bases and the J gene lost 2 bases, with 9 bases spanning the gap. Germline CDR1 reads KGHDR; CDR2 reads SFDVKD. As DNA, the CDR3 is TGTGCCACCAGTGATTCAAGACAAGCCTACGAGCAGTACTTC. This gives the protein CATSDSRQAYEQYF.

At least ten counts were recorded for this clone. The chain has TRBV20-1 and TRBJ2-7; TRBD2 matches at 13 bases. The CDR3 loop spans 13 amino acids. CDR1 is DFQATT, CDR2 SNEGSKA, per germline (reference sequence). V shed 6 bases, J shed 6 bases, and the junction held 5 bases outside the gene matches. Here the CDR3 reads CSAPGTSGVEQYF. CDR3 bases: TGCAGTGCGCCCGGGACTAGCGGGGTCGAGCAGTACTTC.

This clone was recorded many times. V usage is TRBV10-3 and J usage is TRBJ2-2; 14 bases are shared with TRBD2. The V gene's germline CDR1 is ENHRY and CDR2 SYGVKD. The CDR3 is 19 amino acids. V trimming: 6 bases; J trimming: 4 bases; junction bases outside the gene matches: 13. CDR3 DNA sequence: TGTGCCATCAGCTTGGGACTAGCGGGAGCCCTAAGTTCCACCGGGGAGCTGTTTTTT. Protein: CAISLGLAGALSSTGELFF.

Concerning this clone itself: A much larger clone lies a single base off, so this may be a read error. Other DNA sequences within the sample encode an identical CDR3. The rearrangement uses TRBV4-1 and TRBJ1-6; the D gene is possibly TRBD1 (5 bases). The CDR3 is 16 amino acids. In germline, CDR1 is MGHRA, CDR2 YSYEKL. In DNA form, the CDR3 reads TGCGCCAGCAGCCAAGATGGGAGGGGTCTGAATTCACCACTCCACTTT. Encoded protein: CASSQDGRGLNSPLHF.

The chain carries TRBV6-1 and TRBJ1-5, with D tentatively TRBD1 (5 bases). CDR1 and CDR2 (germline): MNHNS, SASEGT. V was trimmed by 6 bases and J by 0 bases, leaving 15 bases between them. CDR3 size: 16 residues. In DNA, the CDR3 is TGTGCCAGCAGGGAGACAGTGGACTATAGCAATCAGCCCCAGCATTTT. It codes for CASRETVDYSNQPQHF.